The 2 T cell receptor beta chains presented below share a single source sample, sequenced in a study of blood T cell repertoires in COVID-19. TCRdb keeps only in-frame clones here, not all; method: immunoSEQ multiplex PCR. The table lists some 250,000 clones, around 90% of them singletons. Sequenced material: peripheral blood. The receptors were gathered from a human donor in a cohort sampled during active COVID-19.

The chain uses TRBV3-1 (or the pseudogene TRBV3-2) and TRBJ1-2; 8 nucleotides line up with TRBD1. The CDR3 runs to 16 residues. CDR1 is LGHDT, CDR2 YNNKEL, per germline (reference sequence). J lost 7 bases, V lost 0 bases, and 10 bases had no gene match. CDR3 DNA: TGTGCCAGCAGCCAAGAAGGGCCATGGACAGGGCCTGGCTACACCTTC. As protein: CASSQEGPWTGPGYTF.

The table lists this clone with a count of one. The chain is built from TRBV4-3 and TRBJ2-5, with D possibly TRBD1 on 6 matching bases. The germline V gene encodes CDR1 LGHNA and CDR2 YSLEER. Deletions cut 2 bases from V and 6 bases from J, with 16 bases between. The CDR3 loop spans 15 amino acids. CDR3 protein: CASSQSDRFTKTQYF. CDR3 DNA sequence: TGCGCCAGCAGCCAATCTGACAGGTTTACAAAGACCCAGTACTTC.